The next 4 T cell receptor beta chains were all read from a single sample in a study of cytomegalovirus exposure and HLA in healthy donors. PCR was performed using 60 Vbeta and 13 Jbeta primers. TCRdb keeps only in-frame clones here, not all; method: immunoSEQ multiplex PCR. Of about 130,000 clones listed, about four fifths were seen once; the top ten hold roughly 4.2%. The sample consisted of PBMCs. These receptors were taken from a woman aged 40 to 50 in good health and CMV-seronegative.

This clone was seen a single time. At one end the junction does not follow the germline gene, possibly because of a read error. The chain combines TRBV27 with TRBJ2-1, with 7 bases fitting TRBD2. This CDR3 spans 16 amino acids. In germline, CDR1 is MNHEY, CDR2 SMNVEV (reference sequence). DNA for the CDR3: TGTGCCAGCAGTCCAGGGAGGGGAAGCTCCTACAATGGGCAGTTCTTC. This gives the protein CASSPGRGSSYNGQFF.

This clone was counted a few times. The rearrangement uses TRBV6-5 and TRBJ2-7; the match to TRBD1 covers 9 bases. Germline V gene sequence: CDR1 MNHEY, CDR2 SVGAGI. This CDR3 has 13 residues. V lost 6 bases to trimming and J lost 4 bases; unmatched junction nucleotides: 4. The CDR3 DNA sequence: TGTGCCAGCAGGAGGACAGGGGAATACGAGCAGTACTTC. Amino acids: CASRRTGEYEQYF.

This chain uses TRBV29-1 with TRBJ2-3; the D gene is possibly TRBD2 (6 bases). The CDR3 contains 16 residues. Germline lookup yields CDR1 SQVTM and CDR2 ANQGSEA. Trimming shortened V by 4 bases and J by 3 bases, and 20 bases separated the two germline ends. CDR3 bases: TGCAGCGTTGCGGGAGATAGTTTAGTCGGAACAGATACGCAGTATTTT. It specifies CSVAGDSLVGTDTQYF.

The V call is TRBV11-2, the J call TRBJ2-4; TRBD1 agrees at 8 bases. The CDR3 covers 14 residues. Germline CDR1 and CDR2: SGHAT and FQNNGV. With V trimmed by 0 bases and J by 5 bases, 0 bases remained unmatched. In nucleotides, the CDR3 is TGTGCCAGCAGCTTAGACAGGGGGCAAAACATTCAGTACTTC. The encoded protein is CASSLDRGQNIQYF.